Sequencing of this T cell receptor beta chain was carried out in a study of type 1 and type 2 diabetes patients. Study information: Samples came from type 1 diabetic, type 2 diabetic or nondiabetic people, recruited in China. Magnetic bead positive selection isolated CD4+ or CD8+ T cells from PBMCs.

The V end lost 0 bases, the J end lost 6 bases, and 20 bases lay between the germline ends. The CDR3 has 17 amino acids. Germline V gene sequence: CDR1 ENHRY, CDR2 SYGVKD. The PCR template was genomic DNA. Amplification of the beta chain CDR3 used 30 forward and 13 reverse multiplex primers. MiXCR was run by TCRdb on the multiplex PCR reads, yielding one entry per CDR3 protein. The data contain 280,000 or so distinct CDR3 sequences, around 50% of them seen just once; the ten biggest clones take up roughly 13%. Donors had no other autoimmune disease or infection in four weeks. Each participant gave 8 to 10 milliliters of peripheral blood.

V usage is TRBV10-3 and J usage is TRBJ1-2; maybe TRBD1 (5 bases). The sequencing input was peripheral blood mononuclear cells (PBMCs). This receptor was obtained from a man aged 18 to 30 with type 2 diabetes. The DNA of the CDR3 is TGTGCCATCAGTGAGTCGGAGGGGACTTCGCTCGGAAATGGCTACACCTTC. Protein product: CAISESEGTSLGNGYTF.